The next 5 T cell receptor beta chains were all read from a single sample in a study of blood T cell repertoires in COVID-19. Repertoires were generated with immunoSEQ multiplex PCR, while TCRdb's copy carries only in-frame clones and drops some. This table holds approximately 230,000 clones, around 80% found once. Sequencing was done on a sample of peripheral blood. The receptors were sampled from a man older than 75 with acute or convalescent COVID-19.

The V and J genes are TRBV2 and TRBJ2-1; D is unclear. Trimming pared 7 bases from V and 9 bases from J, leaving 13 bases between. Germline V gene data show CDR1 as SNHLY and CDR2 as FYNNEI. CDR3 size: 12 residues. The CDR3 sequence is CASKSAVAEQFF. DNA of the CDR3: TGTGCCAGCAAAAGTGCCGTGGCTGAGCAGTTCTTC.

The chain employs TRBV7-9 and TRBJ1-4; weak D call: TRBD1 (6 bases). Germline V gene lookup returns CDR1 SEHNR and CDR2 FQNEAQ (reference sequence). V dropped 0 bases and J dropped 5 bases, with 13 bases sitting between them. This CDR3 comprises 16 residues. In nucleotides, the CDR3 is TGTGCCAGCAGCTTAGCTGCGAGACAGGACAATGAAAAACTGTTTTTT. Amino acid sequence: CASSLAARQDNEKLFF.

V is TRBV3-1 (or the pseudogene TRBV3-2) and J is TRBJ1-1; 9 bases align to TRBD1. This CDR3 has 16 amino acids. Germline values: CDR1 LGHDT, CDR2 YNNKEL (reference sequence). V lost 4 bases and J lost 1; bases outside the gene matches: 7. CDR3 DNA sequence: TGTGCCAGCAGCCCGGTCCCGGGACAGGGGAACACTGAAGCTTTCTTT. Translated: CASSPVPGQGNTEAFF.

The V and J genes are TRBV2 and TRBJ2-1; D not certain. Deletions cut 7 bases from V and 7 bases from J, with 11 bases between. Germline assignment: CDR1 SNHLY and CDR2 FYNNEI. The CDR3 loop spans 12 amino acids. The CDR3 region has the DNA TGTGCCAGCATCCGAGGTACTAATGAGCAGTTCTTC. Protein sequence: CASIRGTNEQFF.

The genes are TRBV12-3 or TRBV12-4 and TRBJ1-6; D is unclear. Trimming stripped 3 bases from V and 11 bases from J, with 11 bases between. CDR3 size: 13 residues. In nucleotides, the CDR3 is TGTGCCAGCAGTTTGTCGGAGGGCCCACCCCTCCACTTT. This encodes CASSLSEGPPLHF.